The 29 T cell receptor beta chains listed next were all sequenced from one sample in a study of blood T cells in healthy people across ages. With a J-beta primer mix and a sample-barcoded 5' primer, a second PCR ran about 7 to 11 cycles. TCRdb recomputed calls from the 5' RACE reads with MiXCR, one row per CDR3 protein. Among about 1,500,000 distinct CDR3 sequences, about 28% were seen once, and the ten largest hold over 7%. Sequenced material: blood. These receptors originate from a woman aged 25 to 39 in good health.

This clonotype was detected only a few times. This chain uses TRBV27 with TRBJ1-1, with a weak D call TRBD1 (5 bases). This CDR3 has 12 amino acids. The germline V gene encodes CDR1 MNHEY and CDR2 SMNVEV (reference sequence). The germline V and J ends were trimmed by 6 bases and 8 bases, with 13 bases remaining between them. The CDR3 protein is CASSRGDREAFF. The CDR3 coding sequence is TGTGCCAGCAGCCGAGGGGACCGAGAAGCTTTCTTT.

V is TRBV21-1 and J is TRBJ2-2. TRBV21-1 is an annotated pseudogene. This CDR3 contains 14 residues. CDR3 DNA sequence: TGTGCCAGCAGCAATACCATTAACACCGGGGAGCTGTTTTTT. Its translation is CASSNTINTGELFF.

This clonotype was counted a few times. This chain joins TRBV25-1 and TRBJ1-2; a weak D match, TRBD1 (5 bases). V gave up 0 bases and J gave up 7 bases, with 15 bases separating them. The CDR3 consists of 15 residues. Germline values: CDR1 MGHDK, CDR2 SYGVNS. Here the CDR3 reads CASSEYSGQVSGYTF. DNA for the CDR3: TGTGCCAGCAGTGAATATTCAGGGCAAGTTAGTGGCTACACCTTC.

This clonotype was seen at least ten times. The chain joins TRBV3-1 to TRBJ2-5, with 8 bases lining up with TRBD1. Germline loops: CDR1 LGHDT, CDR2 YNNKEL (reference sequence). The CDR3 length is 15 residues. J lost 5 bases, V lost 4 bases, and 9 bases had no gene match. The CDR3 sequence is CASSLLTGAGETQYF. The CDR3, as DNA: TGTGCCAGCAGCCTTCTGACAGGGGCGGGGGAGACCCAGTACTTC.

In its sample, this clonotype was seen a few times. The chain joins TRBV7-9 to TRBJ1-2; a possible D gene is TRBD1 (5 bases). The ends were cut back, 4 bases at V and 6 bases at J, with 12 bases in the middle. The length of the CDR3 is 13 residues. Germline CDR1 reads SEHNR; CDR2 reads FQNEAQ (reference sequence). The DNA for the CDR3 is TGTGCCAGCAGCTCAGCGGGGGTCGATGGCTACACCTTC. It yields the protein CASSSAGVDGYTF. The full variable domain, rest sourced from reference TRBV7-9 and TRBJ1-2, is DTGVSQNPRHKITKRGQNVTFRCDPISEHNRLYWYRQTLGQGPEFLTYFQNEAQLEKSRLLSDRFSAERPKGSFSTLEIQRTEQGDSAMYLCASSSAGVDGYTFGSGTRLTVV.

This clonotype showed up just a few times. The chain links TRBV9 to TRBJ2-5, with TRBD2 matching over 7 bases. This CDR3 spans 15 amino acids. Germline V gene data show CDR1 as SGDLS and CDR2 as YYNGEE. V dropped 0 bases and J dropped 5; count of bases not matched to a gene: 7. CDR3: CASSVGAGVRETQYF. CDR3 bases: TGTGCCAGCAGCGTAGGGGCGGGAGTCCGGGAGACCCAGTACTTC.

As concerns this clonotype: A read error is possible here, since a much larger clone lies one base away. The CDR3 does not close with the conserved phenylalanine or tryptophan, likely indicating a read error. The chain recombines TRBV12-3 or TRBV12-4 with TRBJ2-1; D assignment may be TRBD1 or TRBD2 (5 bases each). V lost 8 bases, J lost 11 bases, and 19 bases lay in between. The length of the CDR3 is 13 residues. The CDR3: CASSPGATSKQFV. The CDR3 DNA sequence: TGTGCCAGCTCCCCCGGGGCAACATCGAAGCAGTTCGTC.

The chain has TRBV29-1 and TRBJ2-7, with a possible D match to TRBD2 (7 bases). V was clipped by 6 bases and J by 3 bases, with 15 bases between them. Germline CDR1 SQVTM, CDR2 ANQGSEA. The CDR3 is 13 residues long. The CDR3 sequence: CSVRGGSFYEQYF. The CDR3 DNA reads TGCAGCGTAAGGGGGGGAAGCTTCTACGAGCAGTACTTC.

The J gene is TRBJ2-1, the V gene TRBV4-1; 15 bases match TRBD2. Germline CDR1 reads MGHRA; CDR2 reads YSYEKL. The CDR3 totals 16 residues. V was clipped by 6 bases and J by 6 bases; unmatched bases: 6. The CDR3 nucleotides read TGCGCCAGCAGGGGCGAGGGACTAGCGGGGGGCAATGAGCAGTTCTTC. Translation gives CASRGEGLAGGNEQFF.

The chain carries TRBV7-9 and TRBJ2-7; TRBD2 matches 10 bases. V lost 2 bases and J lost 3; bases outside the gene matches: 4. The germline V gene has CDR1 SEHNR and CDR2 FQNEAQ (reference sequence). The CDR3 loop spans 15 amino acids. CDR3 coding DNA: TGTGCCAGCAGCTTAACACTAGCGGGAAACTACGAGCAGTACTTC. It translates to CASSLTLAGNYEQYF.

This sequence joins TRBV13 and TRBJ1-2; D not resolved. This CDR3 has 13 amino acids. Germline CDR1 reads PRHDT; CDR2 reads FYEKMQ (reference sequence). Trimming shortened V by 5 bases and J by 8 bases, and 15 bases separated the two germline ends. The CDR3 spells CASSQSPGAGYTF. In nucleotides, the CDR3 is TGTGCCAGCAGCCAGAGCCCAGGAGCCGGCTACACCTTC.

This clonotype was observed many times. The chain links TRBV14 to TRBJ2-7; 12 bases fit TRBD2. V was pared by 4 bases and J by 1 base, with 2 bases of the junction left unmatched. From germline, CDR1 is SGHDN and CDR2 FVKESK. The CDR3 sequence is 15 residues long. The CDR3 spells CASSRGLAGSYEQYF. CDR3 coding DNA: TGTGCCAGCAGCCGGGGACTAGCGGGTTCCTACGAGCAGTACTTC.

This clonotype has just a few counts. CDR3 bases: TGTGCCAGCAGCGTAGGACTGGTGAGCTCCTACGAGCAGTACTTC. Translation: CASSVGLVSSYEQYF. The chain links TRBV7-2 to TRBJ2-7; possible D gene TRBD2, 5 bases. The V end was cut by 5 bases, the J end by 0 bases, with 14 bases between. Germline V gene lookup returns CDR1 SGHTA and CDR2 FQGNSA. CDR3 length: 15 amino acids. Filled out from reference TRBV7-2 and TRBJ2-7, the complete variable domain reads GAGVSQSPSNKVTEKGKDVELRCDPISGHTALYWYRQSLGQGLEFLIYFQGNSAPDKSGLPSDRFSAERTGGSVSTLTIQRTQQEDSAVYLCASSVGLVSSYEQYFGPGTRLTVT.

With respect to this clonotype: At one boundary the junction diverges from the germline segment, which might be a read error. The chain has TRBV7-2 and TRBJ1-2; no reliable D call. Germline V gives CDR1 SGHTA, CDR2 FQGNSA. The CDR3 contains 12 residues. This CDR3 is CASSFDGYGHTF. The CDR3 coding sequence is TGTGCCAGCAGCTTCGACGGGTATGGCCACACCTTC.

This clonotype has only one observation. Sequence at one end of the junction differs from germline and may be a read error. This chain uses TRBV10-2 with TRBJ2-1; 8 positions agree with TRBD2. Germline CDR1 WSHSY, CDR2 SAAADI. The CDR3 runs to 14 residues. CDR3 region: CAGSAPGGPHEQFF. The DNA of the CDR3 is TGCGCCGGCAGTGCACCGGGAGGGCCCCATGAGCAGTTCTTC.

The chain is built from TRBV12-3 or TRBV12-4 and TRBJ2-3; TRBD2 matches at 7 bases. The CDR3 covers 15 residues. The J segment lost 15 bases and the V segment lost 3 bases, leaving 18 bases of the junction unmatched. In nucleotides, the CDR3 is TGTGCCAGCAGTTTTACCGGGGGGAGAACAGATATGCAATATTTT. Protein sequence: CASSFTGGRTDMQYF.

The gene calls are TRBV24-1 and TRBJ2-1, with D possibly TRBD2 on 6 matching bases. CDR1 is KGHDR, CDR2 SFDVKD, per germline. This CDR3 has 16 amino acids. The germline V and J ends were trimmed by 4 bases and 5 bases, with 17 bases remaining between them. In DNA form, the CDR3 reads TGTGCCACCAGTGACGGGGGAAAGGGAGTCCACAATGAGCAGTTCTTC. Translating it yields CATSDGGKGVHNEQFF.

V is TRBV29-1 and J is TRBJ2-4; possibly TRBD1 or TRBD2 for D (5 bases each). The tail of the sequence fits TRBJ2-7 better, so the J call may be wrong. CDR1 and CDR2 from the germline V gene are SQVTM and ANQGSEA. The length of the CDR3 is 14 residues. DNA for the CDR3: TGCAGCGTTCAAATCCGGGGCAGAGCCTACGAGCAGTACTTC. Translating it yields CSVQIRGRAYEQYF.

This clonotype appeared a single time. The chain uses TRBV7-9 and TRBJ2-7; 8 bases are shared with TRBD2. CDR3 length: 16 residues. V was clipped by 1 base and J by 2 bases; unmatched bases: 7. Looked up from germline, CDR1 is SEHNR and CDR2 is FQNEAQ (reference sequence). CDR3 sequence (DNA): TGTGCCAGCAGCTTAGTGCGGGGACTAGAAGCCTACGAGCAGTACTTC. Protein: CASSLVRGLEAYEQYF.

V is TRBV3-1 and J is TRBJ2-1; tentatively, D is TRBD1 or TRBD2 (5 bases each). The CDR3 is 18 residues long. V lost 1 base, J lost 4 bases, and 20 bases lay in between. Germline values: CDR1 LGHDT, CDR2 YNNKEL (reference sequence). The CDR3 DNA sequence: TGTGCCAGCAGCCAAGGCCCGGGGTGGTGGGGCCAATACAATGAGCAGTTCTTC. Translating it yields CASSQGPGWWGQYNEQFF.

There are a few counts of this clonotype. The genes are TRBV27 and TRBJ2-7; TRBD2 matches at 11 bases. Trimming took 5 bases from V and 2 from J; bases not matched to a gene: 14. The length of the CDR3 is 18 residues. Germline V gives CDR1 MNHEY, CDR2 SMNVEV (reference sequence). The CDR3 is CASSRYSPTSGGTYEQYF. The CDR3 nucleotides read TGTGCCAGCAGTCGCTATTCCCCAACTAGCGGGGGTACCTACGAGCAGTACTTC.

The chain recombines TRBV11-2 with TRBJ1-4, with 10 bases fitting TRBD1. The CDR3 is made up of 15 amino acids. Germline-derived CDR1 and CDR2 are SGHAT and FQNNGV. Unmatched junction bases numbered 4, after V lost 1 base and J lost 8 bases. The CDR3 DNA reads TGTGCCAGCAGCTTAGTAGGACAGGGGGACGAAAAACTGTTTTTT. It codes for CASSLVGQGDEKLFF.

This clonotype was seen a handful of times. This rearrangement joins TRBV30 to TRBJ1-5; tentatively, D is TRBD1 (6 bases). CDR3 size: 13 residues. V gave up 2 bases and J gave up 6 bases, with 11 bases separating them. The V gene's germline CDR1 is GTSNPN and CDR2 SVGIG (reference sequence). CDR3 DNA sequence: TGTGCCTGGAGTAGAGGGGGTACTCAGCCCCAGCATTTT. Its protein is CAWSRGGTQPQHF.

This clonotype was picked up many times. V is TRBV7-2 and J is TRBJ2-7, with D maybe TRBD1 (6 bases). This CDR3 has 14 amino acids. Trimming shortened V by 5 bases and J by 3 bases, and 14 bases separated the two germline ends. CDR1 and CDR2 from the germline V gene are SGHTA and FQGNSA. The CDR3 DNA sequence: TGTGCCAGCAGCCCGACAGGAGAACACTACGAGCAGTACTTC. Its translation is CASSPTGEHYEQYF.

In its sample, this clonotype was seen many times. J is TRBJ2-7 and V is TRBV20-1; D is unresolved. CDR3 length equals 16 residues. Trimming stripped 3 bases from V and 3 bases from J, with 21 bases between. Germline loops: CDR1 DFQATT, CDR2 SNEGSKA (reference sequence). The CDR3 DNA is TGCAGTGCTAGTGGTGGGCTCCAGCGATATCGCTACGAGCAGTACTTC. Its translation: CSASGGLQRYRYEQYF.

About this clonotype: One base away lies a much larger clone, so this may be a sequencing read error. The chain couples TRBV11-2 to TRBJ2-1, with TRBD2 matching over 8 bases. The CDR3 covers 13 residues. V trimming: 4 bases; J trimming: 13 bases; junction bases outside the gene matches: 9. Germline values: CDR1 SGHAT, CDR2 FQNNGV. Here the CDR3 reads CASSSGLGETQFF. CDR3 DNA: TGTGCCAGCAGCTCGGGACTAGGGGAGACCCAGTTCTTC.

DNA for the CDR3: TGTGCCAGCAGCTTGAGGAGCAGGGATCATGAAGCTTTCTTT. The encoded protein is CASSLRSRDHEAFF. The V and J genes are TRBV11-2 and TRBJ1-1; the D gene is possibly TRBD1 (5 bases). V lost 3 bases and J 7 bases, leaving 15 bases between the germline ends. The V gene's germline CDR1 is SGHAT and CDR2 FQNNGV. This CDR3 region has 14 residues.

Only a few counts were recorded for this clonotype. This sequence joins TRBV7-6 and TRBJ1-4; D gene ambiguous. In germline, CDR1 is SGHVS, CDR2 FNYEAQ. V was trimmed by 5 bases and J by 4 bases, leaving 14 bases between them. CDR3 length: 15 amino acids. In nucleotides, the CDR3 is TGTGCCAGCAGCCCAAGCCTATTAATTAATGAAAAACTGTTTTTT. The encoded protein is CASSPSLLINEKLFF.

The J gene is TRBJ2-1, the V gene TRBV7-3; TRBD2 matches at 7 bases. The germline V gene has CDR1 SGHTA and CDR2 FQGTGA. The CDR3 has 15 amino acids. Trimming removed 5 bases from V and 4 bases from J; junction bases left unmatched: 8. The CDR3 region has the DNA TGTGCCAGCAGCCGGCTTGGGGGGGGTTACAATGAGCAGTTCTTC. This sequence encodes CASSRLGGGYNEQFF.